This T cell receptor (beta chain) appears in the sequencing data of a study of identical twins. Study conclusions and caveats: For monozygotic twins, models underestimated out-of-frame TCR alpha sharing.

CDR1 is SGHNT and CDR2 is YYREEE in the germline V gene (reference sequence). Trimming at V came to 2 bases and at J to 7 bases, leaving 5 bases not matched to a gene. This CDR3 has 14 amino acids. TCRdb called the 5' RACE reads again in MiXCR, with one record for every CDR3 protein. The sample yields under 300,000 distinct CDR3 sequences, roughly 8% seen once. This clonotype was found many times. Its antigen is currently unknown. These data also formed part of another study, on yellow fever vaccine responses in identical twins.

This chain links TRBV5-4 with TRBJ1-2, with TRBD1 matching 10 bases. The sample was CD8+ T cells sorted from blood. The TCR was taken from a woman between 18 and 29 years old in good health. The CDR3 DNA is TGTGCCAGCAGCTTAGGGGGACAGGGGTTTGGCTACACCTTC. Translation: CASSLGGQGFGYTF.